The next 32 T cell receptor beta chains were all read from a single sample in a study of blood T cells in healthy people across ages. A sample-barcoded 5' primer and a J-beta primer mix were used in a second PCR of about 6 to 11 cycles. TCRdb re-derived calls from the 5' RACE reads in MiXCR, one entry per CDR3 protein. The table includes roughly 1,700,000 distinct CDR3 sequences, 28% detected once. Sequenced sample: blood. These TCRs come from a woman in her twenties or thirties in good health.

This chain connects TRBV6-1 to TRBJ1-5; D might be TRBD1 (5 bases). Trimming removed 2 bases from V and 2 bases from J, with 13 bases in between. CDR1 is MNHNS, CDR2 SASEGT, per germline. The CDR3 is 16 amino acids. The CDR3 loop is CASSESRAGGNQPQHF. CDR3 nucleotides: TGTGCCAGCAGTGAAAGCAGGGCTGGCGGCAATCAGCCCCAGCATTTT.

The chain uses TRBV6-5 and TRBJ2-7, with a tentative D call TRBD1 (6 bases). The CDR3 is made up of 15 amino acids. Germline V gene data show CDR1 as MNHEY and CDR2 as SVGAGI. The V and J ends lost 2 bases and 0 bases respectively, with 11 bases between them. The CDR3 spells CASSYRDIDSYEQYF. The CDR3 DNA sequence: TGTGCCAGCAGTTACAGGGACATAGACTCCTACGAGCAGTACTTC.

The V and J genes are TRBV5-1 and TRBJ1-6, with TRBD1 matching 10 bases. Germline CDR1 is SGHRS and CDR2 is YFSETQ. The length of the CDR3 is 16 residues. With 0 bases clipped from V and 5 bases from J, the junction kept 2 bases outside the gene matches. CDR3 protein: CASSLGQGANNSPLHF. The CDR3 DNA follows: TGCGCCAGCAGCTTGGGACAGGGGGCGAATAATTCACCCCTCCACTTT.

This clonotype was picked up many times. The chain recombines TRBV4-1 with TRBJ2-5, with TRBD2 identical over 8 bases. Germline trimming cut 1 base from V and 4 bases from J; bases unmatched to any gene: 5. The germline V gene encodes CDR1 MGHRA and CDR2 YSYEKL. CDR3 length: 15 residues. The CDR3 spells CASSQGHAGGETQYF. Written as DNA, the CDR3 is TGCGCCAGCAGCCAAGGACATGCGGGGGGAGAGACCCAGTACTTC.

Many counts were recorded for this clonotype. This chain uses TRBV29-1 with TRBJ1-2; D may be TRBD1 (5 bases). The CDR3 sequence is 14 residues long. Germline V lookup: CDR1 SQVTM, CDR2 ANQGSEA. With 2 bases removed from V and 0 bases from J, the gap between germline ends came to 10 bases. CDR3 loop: CSVEQWGSNYGYTF. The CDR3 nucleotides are TGCAGCGTTGAACAATGGGGCTCTAACTATGGCTACACCTTC.

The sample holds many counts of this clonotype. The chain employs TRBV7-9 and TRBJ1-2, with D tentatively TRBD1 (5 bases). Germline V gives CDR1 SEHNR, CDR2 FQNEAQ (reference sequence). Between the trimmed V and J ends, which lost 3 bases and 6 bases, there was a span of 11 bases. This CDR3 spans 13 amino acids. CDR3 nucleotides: TGTGCCAGCAGCTTGGGTAGAGGGGATGGCTACACCTTC. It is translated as CASSLGRGDGYTF. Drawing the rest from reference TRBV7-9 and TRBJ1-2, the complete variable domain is DTGVSQNPRHKITKRGQNVTFRCDPISEHNRLYWYRQTLGQGPEFLTYFQNEAQLEKSRLLSDRFSAERPKGSFSTLEIQRTEQGDSAMYLCASSLGRGDGYTFGSGTRLTVV.

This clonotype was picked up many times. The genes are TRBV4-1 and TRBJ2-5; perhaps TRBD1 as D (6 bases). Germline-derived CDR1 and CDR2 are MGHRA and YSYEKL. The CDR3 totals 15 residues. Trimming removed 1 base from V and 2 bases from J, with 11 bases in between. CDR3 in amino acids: CASSQVFRGQETQYF. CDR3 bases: TGCGCCAGCAGCCAAGTATTCAGGGGTCAAGAGACCCAGTACTTC.

The CDR3: CASSITGGIRTEAFF. Written as DNA, the CDR3 is TGTGCCAGCAGTATTACAGGGGGCATCAGGACTGAAGCTTTCTTT. V gene TRBV27 combines with J gene TRBJ1-1, with TRBD1 matching 9 bases. CDR1 is MNHEY, CDR2 SMNVEV, per germline (reference sequence). V was pared by 5 bases and J by 5 bases, with 9 bases of the junction left unmatched. The CDR3 loop spans 15 amino acids.

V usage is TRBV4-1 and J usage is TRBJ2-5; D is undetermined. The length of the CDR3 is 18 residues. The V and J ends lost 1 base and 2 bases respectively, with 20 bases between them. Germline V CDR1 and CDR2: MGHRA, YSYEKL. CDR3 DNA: TGCGCCAGCAGCCAAGGGGCTATCGGGTCCGGTCTACAAGAGACCCAGTACTTC. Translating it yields CASSQGAIGSGLQETQYF.

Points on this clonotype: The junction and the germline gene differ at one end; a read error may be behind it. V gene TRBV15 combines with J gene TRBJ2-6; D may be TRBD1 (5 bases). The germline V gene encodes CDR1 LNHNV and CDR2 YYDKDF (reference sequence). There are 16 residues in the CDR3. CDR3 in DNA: TGTGCCACCAGCAGAGATAGGAGCTCTGGGGCCAACGTCCGGACTTTC. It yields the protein CATSRDRSSGANVRTF.

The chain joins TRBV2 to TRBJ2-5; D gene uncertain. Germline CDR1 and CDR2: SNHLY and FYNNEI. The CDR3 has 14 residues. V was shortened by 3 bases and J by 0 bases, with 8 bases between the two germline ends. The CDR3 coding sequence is TGTGCCAGCAGTGACGGTAGGGACCAAGAGACCCAGTACTTC. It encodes CASSDGRDQETQYF.

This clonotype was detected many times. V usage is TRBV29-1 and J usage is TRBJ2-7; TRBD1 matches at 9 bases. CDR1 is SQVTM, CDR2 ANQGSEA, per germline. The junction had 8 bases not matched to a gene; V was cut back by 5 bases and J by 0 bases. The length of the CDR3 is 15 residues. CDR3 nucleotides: TGCAGCGTTCAAGGTGGGACAGGGCCCTCCTACGAGCAGTACTTC. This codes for CSVQGGTGPSYEQYF.

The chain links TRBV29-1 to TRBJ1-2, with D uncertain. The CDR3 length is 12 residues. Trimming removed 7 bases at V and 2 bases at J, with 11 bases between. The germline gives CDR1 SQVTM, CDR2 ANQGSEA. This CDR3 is CSATQLNYGYTF. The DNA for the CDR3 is TGCAGCGCTACACAACTAAACTATGGCTACACCTTC.

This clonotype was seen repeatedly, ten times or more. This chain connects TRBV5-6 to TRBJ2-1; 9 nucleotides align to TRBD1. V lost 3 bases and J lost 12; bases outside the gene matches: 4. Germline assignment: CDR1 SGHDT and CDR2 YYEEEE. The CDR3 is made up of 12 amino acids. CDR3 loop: CASSWGQGGQFF. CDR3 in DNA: TGTGCCAGCAGCTGGGGACAGGGAGGGCAGTTCTTC. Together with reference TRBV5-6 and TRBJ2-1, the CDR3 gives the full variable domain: DAGVTQSPTHLIKTRGQQVTLRCSPKSGHDTVSWYQQALGQGPQFIFQYYEEEERQRGNFPDRFSGHQFPNYSSELNVNALLLGDSALYLCASSWGQGGQFFGPGTRLTVL.

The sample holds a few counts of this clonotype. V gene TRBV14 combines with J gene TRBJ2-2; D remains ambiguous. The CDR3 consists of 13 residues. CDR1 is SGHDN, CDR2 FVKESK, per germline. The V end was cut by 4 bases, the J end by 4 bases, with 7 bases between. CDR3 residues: CASSPYTTGELFF. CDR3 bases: TGTGCCAGCAGCCCCTACACCACCGGGGAGCTGTTTTTT.

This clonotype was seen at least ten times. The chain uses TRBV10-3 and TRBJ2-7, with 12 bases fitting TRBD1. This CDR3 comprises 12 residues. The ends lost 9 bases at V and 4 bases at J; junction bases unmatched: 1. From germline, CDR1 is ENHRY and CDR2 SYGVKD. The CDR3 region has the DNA TGTGCCATGGGACAGGGGGCGTACGAGCAGTACTTC. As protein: CAMGQGAYEQYF.

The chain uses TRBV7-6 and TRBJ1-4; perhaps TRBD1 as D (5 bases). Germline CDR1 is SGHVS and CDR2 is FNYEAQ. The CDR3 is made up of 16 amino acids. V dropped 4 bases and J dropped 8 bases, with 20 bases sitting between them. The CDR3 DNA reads TGTGCCAGCAGCTCTCGGGCCGGGACGGTTGACGAAAAACTGTTTTTT. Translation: CASSSRAGTVDEKLFF.

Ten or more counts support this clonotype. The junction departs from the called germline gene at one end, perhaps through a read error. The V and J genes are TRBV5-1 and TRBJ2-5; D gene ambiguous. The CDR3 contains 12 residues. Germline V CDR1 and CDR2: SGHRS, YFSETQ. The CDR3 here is CASSFPGETQYF. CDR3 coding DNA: TGTGCCAGCAGCTTCCCTGGAGAGACCCAGTACTTC.

CDR3 in amino acids: CAWDSGSNQPQHF. The CDR3 nucleotides read TGTGCCTGGGACTCCGGGTCCAATCAGCCCCAGCATTTT. The gene calls are TRBV30 and TRBJ1-5; no firm D call. The germline V gene encodes CDR1 GTSNPN and CDR2 SVGIG (reference sequence). This CDR3 is 13 amino acids long. V lost 5 bases and J 3 bases, leaving 11 bases between the germline ends.

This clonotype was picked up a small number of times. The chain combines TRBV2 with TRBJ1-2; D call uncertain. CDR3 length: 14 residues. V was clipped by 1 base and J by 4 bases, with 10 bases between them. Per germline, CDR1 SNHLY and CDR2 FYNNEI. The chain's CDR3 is CASSEGQRTYGYTF. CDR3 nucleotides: TGTGCCAGCAGTGAAGGCCAGCGTACCTATGGCTACACCTTC.

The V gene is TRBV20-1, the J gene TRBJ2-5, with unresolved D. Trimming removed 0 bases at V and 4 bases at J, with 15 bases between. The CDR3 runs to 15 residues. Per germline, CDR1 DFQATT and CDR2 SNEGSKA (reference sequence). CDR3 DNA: TGCAGTGCTAGAGATAGAGCCAGGTATGGAGAGACCCAGTACTTC. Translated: CSARDRARYGETQYF.

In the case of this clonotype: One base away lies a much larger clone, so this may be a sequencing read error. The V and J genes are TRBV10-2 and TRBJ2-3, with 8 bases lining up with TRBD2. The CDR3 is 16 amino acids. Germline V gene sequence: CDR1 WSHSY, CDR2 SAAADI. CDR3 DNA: TGCGCCGGCAGTGAGCCCCCCGGGACTAGTCCTAGGGGGCAGTATTTT. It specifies CAGSEPPGTSPRGQYF.

This CDR3 reads CSAARTMNTEAFF. The CDR3 region has the DNA TGCAGTGCGGCCAGAACTATGAACACTGAAGCTTTCTTT. The rearrangement links TRBV20-1 to TRBJ1-1, with unresolved D. Trimming removed 6 bases at V and 0 bases at J, with 11 bases between. The CDR3 runs 13 residues. Germline V gene lookup returns CDR1 DFQATT and CDR2 SNEGSKA (reference sequence).

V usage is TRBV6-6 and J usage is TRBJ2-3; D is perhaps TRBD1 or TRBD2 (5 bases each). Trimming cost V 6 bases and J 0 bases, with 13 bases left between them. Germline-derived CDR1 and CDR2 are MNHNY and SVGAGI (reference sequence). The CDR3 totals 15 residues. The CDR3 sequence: CASRDSGTSTDTQYF. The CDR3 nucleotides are TGTGCCAGCAGAGACAGCGGTACTAGCACAGATACGCAGTATTTT.

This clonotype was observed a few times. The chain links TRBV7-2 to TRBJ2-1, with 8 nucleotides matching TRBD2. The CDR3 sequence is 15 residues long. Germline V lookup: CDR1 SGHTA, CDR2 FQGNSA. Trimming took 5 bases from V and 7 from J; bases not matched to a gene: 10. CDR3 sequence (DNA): TGTGCCAGCAGCCCCGGGGGGGGGATGGGGAATGAGCAGTTCTTC. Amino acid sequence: CASSPGGGMGNEQFF. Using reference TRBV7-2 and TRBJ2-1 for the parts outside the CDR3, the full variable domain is GAGVSQSPSNKVTEKGKDVELRCDPISGHTALYWYRQSLGQGLEFLIYFQGNSAPDKSGLPSDRFSAERTGGSVSTLTIQRTQQEDSAVYLCASSPGGGMGNEQFFGPGTRLTVL.

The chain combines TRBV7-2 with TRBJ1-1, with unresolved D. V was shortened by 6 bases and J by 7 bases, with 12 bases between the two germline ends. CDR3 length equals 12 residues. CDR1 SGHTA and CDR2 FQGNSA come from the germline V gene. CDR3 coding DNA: TGTGCCAGCAGTACAGTCCATCTTGAAGCTTTCTTT. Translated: CASSTVHLEAFF. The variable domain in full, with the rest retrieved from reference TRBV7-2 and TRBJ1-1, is GAGVSQSPSNKVTEKGKDVELRCDPISGHTALYWYRQSLGQGLEFLIYFQGNSAPDKSGLPSDRFSAERTGGSVSTLTIQRTQQEDSAVYLCASSTVHLEAFFGQGTRLTVV.

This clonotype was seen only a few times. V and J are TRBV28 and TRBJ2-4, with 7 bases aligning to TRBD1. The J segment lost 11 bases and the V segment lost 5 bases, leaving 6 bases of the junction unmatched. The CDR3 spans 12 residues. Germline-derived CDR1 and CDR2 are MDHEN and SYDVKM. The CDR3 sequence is CASSLRQGLQYF. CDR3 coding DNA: TGTGCCAGCAGTCTTCGACAGGGACTTCAGTACTTC. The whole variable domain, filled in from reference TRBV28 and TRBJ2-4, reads DVKVTQSSRYLVKRTGEKVFLECVQDMDHENMFWYRQDPGLGLRLIYFSYDVKMKEKGDIPEGYSVSREKKERFSLILESASTNQTSMYLCASSLRQGLQYFGAGTRLSVL.

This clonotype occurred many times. CDR3 bases: TGCAGCGTTGCCAGGGAAACTAGCACAGATACGCAGTATTTT. This sequence encodes CSVARETSTDTQYF. The chain joins TRBV29-1 to TRBJ2-3, with a possible D match to TRBD1 (5 bases). V gave up 4 bases and J gave up 0 bases, with 11 bases separating them. CDR3 length: 14 residues. Germline V lookup: CDR1 SQVTM, CDR2 ANQGSEA.

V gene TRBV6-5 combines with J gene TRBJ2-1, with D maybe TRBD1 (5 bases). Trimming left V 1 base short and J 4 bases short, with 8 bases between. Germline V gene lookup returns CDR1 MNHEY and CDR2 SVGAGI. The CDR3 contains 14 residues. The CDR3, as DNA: TGTGCCAGCAGTTACTATCAGGGTTACAATGAGCAGTTCTTC. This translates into CASSYYQGYNEQFF.

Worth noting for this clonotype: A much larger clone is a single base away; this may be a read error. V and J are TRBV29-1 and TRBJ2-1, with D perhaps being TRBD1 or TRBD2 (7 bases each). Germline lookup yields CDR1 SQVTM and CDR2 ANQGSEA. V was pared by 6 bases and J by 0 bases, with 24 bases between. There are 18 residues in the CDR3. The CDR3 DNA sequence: TGCAGCGTCAGGGGGGGGCGGGACCTCCCCAGCTCCTACAATGAGCAGTTCTTC. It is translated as CSVRGGRDLPSSYNEQFF.

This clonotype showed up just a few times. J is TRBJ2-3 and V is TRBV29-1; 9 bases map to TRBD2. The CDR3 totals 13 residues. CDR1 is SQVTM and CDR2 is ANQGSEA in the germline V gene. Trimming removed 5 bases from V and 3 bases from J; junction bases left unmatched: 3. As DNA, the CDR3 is TGCAGCGTTCCCCTAGCGGGAACAGATACGCAGTATTTT. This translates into CSVPLAGTDTQYF.

CDR3 residues: CASSSDGHQPQHF. CDR3 nucleotides: TGTGCCAGCAGCTCCGACGGACATCAGCCCCAGCATTTT. The chain links TRBV5-5 to TRBJ1-5, with unresolved D. Germline V gene sequence: CDR1 SGHKS, CDR2 YYEKEE (reference sequence). CDR3 length equals 13 residues. The germline V and J ends were trimmed by 3 bases and 5 bases, with 9 bases remaining between them.